The 30 T cell receptor beta chains below come from one sample, sequenced in a study of cytomegalovirus exposure and HLA in healthy donors. A multiplex PCR was run with 60 Vbeta primers and 13 Jbeta primers. The assay was immunoSEQ multiplex PCR, and TCRdb's table has in-frame clones only and misses some. The sample lists 150,000 or so clones, 80% to 90% occurring once. Material for sequencing was PBMCs. These TCRs come from a young man in good health and CMV-seropositive.

This chain uses TRBV29-1 with TRBJ2-3; TRBD2 might be the D (5 bases). Trimming removed 3 bases from V and 0 bases from J, with 25 bases in between. Germline loops: CDR1 SQVTM, CDR2 ANQGSEA. CDR3 length equals 19 residues. CDR3 in DNA: TGCAGCGTTGACCCACTTTTAGCGCGGTTAAATCTTAGCACAGATACGCAGTATTTT. This gives the protein CSVDPLLARLNLSTDTQYF.

The V call is TRBV6-1, the J call TRBJ2-2, with a tentative D call TRBD1 (5 bases). The germline V and J ends were trimmed by 7 bases and 1 base, with 10 bases remaining between them. Germline CDR1 reads MNHNS; CDR2 reads SASEGT. The CDR3 contains 14 residues. Here the CDR3 reads CASTRGQNTGELFF. The CDR3 nucleotides read TGTGCCAGCACTCGAGGACAGAACACCGGGGAGCTGTTTTTT.

This chain uses TRBV2 with TRBJ1-6, with D unresolved. CDR1 and CDR2 (germline): SNHLY, FYNNEI. Deletions cut 8 bases from V and 9 bases from J, with 14 bases between. This CDR3 has 13 residues. Written as DNA, the CDR3 is TGTGCCAGCGTTGGGCTTTTTAGTTCACCCCTCCACTTT. Protein: CASVGLFSSPLHF.

The chain is built from TRBV9 and TRBJ1-1; D is perhaps TRBD1 (5 bases). Germline values: CDR1 SGDLS, CDR2 YYNGEE. Trimming shortened V by 4 bases and J by 1 base, and 11 bases separated the two germline ends. The CDR3 has 14 amino acids. This chain's CDR3 is CASSRNQGNTEAFF. CDR3 bases: TGTGCCAGCAGCAGGAACCAGGGGAACACTGAAGCTTTCTTT.

V usage is TRBV5-1 and J usage is TRBJ1-2, with D possibly being TRBD1 (6 bases). The V gene's germline CDR1 is SGHRS and CDR2 YFSETQ. The CDR3 has 12 residues. The germline V and J ends were trimmed by 1 base and 8 bases, with 9 bases remaining between them. The CDR3 here is CASSLQGPGYTF. The CDR3 DNA reads as TGCGCCAGCAGCTTGCAGGGGCCGGGCTACACCTTC.

The chain recombines TRBV5-1 with TRBJ2-1; 7 bases match TRBD1. Germline loops: CDR1 SGHRS, CDR2 YFSETQ. J lost 0 bases, V lost 4 bases, and 4 bases had no gene match. This CDR3 contains 15 residues. The CDR3, as DNA: TGCGCCAGCAGCCAAGGGACAGTCTCCTACAATGAGCAGTTCTTC. Translated: CASSQGTVSYNEQFF.

The chain is built from TRBV7-9 and TRBJ1-2; 7 bases agree with TRBD1. Germline CDR1 SEHNR, CDR2 FQNEAQ (reference sequence). J was trimmed by 7 bases and V by 0 bases; bases with no gene match: 8. There are 15 residues in the CDR3. This CDR3 is CASSLAERQGSGYTF. The CDR3 DNA is TGTGCCAGCAGCTTAGCGGAGAGACAGGGCTCTGGCTACACCTTC.

The chain employs TRBV9 and TRBJ2-1; 11 nucleotides align to TRBD2. Trimming cost V 2 bases and J 12 bases; bases outside gene matches: 10. Germline V gene lookup returns CDR1 SGDLS and CDR2 YYNGEE. The CDR3 sequence is 15 residues long. CDR3 loop: CASSVPPDSGGGQFF. The CDR3 region has the DNA TGTGCCAGCAGCGTGCCCCCCGATAGCGGGGGGGGGCAGTTCTTC.

This clone is a singleton in its sample. The chain is built from TRBV2 and TRBJ2-5, with D possibly TRBD2 on 6 matching bases. V was trimmed by 6 bases and J by 5 bases, leaving 13 bases between them. CDR1 is SNHLY and CDR2 is FYNNEI in the germline V gene. The CDR3 loop spans 13 amino acids. The CDR3 sequence: CASRRGLGETQYF. CDR3 bases: TGTGCCAGCAGGCGGGGCCTGGGGGAGACCCAGTACTTC. The full variable domain, its missing parts supplied by reference TRBV2 and TRBJ2-5, is EPEVTQTPSHQVTQMGQEVILRCVPISNHLYFYWYRQILGQKVEFLVSFYNNEISEKSEIFDDQFSVERPDGSNFTLKIRSTKLEDSAMYFCASRRGLGETQYFGPGTRLLVL.

The DNA for the CDR3 is TGTGCCAGCAGCCCGGGCGGGCGAACAGCTTTCTTT. Residues: CASSPGGRTAFF. This sequence joins TRBV14 and TRBJ1-1; no clear D gene. Germline V gene lookup returns CDR1 SGHDN and CDR2 FVKESK. V lost 4 bases and J lost 10, with 13 bases in between. CDR3 length: 12 amino acids.

Only a few counts were recorded for this clone. The chain joins TRBV27 to TRBJ1-2; no clear D. V was clipped by 6 bases and J by 4 bases, with 18 bases between them. Germline V gives CDR1 MNHEY, CDR2 SMNVEV (reference sequence). This CDR3 has 15 amino acids. Here the CDR3 reads CASSPREVITYGYTF. DNA for the CDR3: TGTGCCAGCAGCCCTCGGGAGGTGATAACCTATGGCTACACCTTC.

The genes are TRBV19 and TRBJ1-2; 11 bases align to TRBD1. Per germline, CDR1 LNHDA and CDR2 SQIVND (reference sequence). This CDR3 has 17 residues. J lost 1 base, V lost 5 bases, and 9 bases had no gene match. The CDR3 region has the DNA TGTGCCAGTAGTGAGACCGGACAGGGGGCCTTTAACTATGGCTACACCTTC. This sequence encodes CASSETGQGAFNYGYTF.

The V gene is TRBV27, the J gene TRBJ1-5, with a weak D call TRBD1 (5 bases). Germline CDR1 is MNHEY and CDR2 is SMNVEV (reference sequence). The CDR3 spans 16 residues. V lost 5 bases, J lost 2 bases, and 16 bases lay in between. CDR3 protein: CASSPGLWAGNQPQHF. The CDR3, as DNA: TGTGCCAGCAGTCCGGGACTCTGGGCTGGCAATCAGCCCCAGCATTTT.

The chain links TRBV4-1 to TRBJ2-1, with 14 bases that match TRBD2. Germline V gene sequence: CDR1 MGHRA, CDR2 YSYEKL. V was clipped by 1 base and J by 7 bases; unmatched bases: 6. The CDR3 spans 17 residues. The CDR3: CASSQVGRTSGGNEQFF. For the CDR3, the DNA is TGCGCCAGCAGCCAAGTGGGAAGGACTAGCGGGGGGAATGAGCAGTTCTTC.

The chain has TRBV14 and TRBJ2-1, with unresolved D. Germline CDR1 is SGHDN and CDR2 is FVKESK. V gave up 0 bases and J gave up 9 bases, with 9 bases separating them. The CDR3 length is 13 residues. CDR3 bases: TGTGCCAGCAGCCAAGATGCATCGAGTGAGCAGTTCTTC. This sequence encodes CASSQDASSEQFF.

V is TRBV10-3 and J is TRBJ2-6; D is ambiguous. CDR1 and CDR2 (germline): ENHRY, SYGVKD. The CDR3 covers 16 residues. Trimming pared 8 bases from V and 0 bases from J, leaving 14 bases between. The CDR3 DNA reads as TGTGCCATCCTGTTCCCGGGTATCTCTGGGGCCAACGTCCTGACTTTC. Translation gives CAILFPGISGANVLTF.

This clone was seen once. The chain is built from TRBV5-1 and TRBJ1-6; unclear D gene. V lost 0 bases and J lost 0, with 10 bases in between. The V gene's germline CDR1 is SGHRS and CDR2 YFSETQ. The CDR3 length is 17 residues. The CDR3 DNA reads TGCGCCAGCAGCTTGGATGCGGGCAGCTCCTATAATTCACCCCTCCACTTT. It is translated as CASSLDAGSSYNSPLHF.

The J gene is TRBJ2-7, the V gene TRBV18; no clear D gene. CDR1 is KGHSH and CDR2 is LQKENI in the germline V gene. V lost 5 bases, J lost 5 bases, and 16 bases lay in between. This CDR3 has 14 amino acids. CDR3 loop: CASSSRTAPHEQYF. The CDR3 region has the DNA TGTGCCAGCTCATCTCGAACAGCCCCCCACGAGCAGTACTTC. Supplemented by reference TRBV18 and TRBJ2-7, the full variable domain reads NAGVMQNPRHLVRRRGQEARLRCSPMKGHSHVYWYRQLPEEGLKFMVYLQKENIIDESGMPKERFSAEFPKEGPSILRIQQVVRGDSAAYFCASSSRTAPHEQYFGPGTRLTVT.

The chain recombines TRBV6-5 with TRBJ2-7, with no clear D. Trimming took off 6 bases at V and 3 bases at J, with 12 bases between the two ends. This CDR3 comprises 13 residues. Germline assignment: CDR1 MNHEY and CDR2 SVGAGI. As DNA, the CDR3 is TGTGCCAGCAGCGACCCGGGTTTCTACGAGCAGTACTTC. Amino acids: CASSDPGFYEQYF.

This sequence joins TRBV5-4 and TRBJ2-7; TRBD2 might be the D (5 bases). V dropped 5 bases and J dropped 0 bases, with 9 bases sitting between them. The length of the CDR3 is 13 residues. Germline CDR1 is SGHNT and CDR2 is YYREEE (reference sequence). This CDR3 is CASRKTSSYEQYF. The CDR3 DNA reads as TGTGCCAGCAGGAAAACTAGCTCCTACGAGCAGTACTTC. The full variable domain, completed using reference TRBV5-4 and TRBJ2-7, is ETGVTQSPTHLIKTRGQQVTLRCSSQSGHNTVSWYQQALGQGPQFIFQYYREEENGRGNFPPRFSGLQFPNYSSELNVNALELDDSALYLCASRKTSSYEQYFGPGTRLTVT.

V and J are TRBV15 and TRBJ2-1, with TRBD2 matching over 13 bases. This CDR3 is 20 amino acids long. Germline trimming cut 1 base from V and 4 bases from J; bases unmatched to any gene: 13. Germline CDR1 is LNHNV and CDR2 is YYDKDF (reference sequence). The CDR3 region is CATSRVTWGTSGDEYNEQFF. The CDR3 nucleotides read TGTGCCACCAGCAGAGTCACATGGGGGACTAGCGGGGACGAATACAATGAGCAGTTCTTC.

The J gene is TRBJ2-3, the V gene TRBV21-1; the table calls TRBD1, which could not be checked here. TRBV21-1 is described as a pseudogene. CDR3 length equals 16 residues. CDR3 loop: CASSNLRRQGTDTQYF. The CDR3 coding sequence is TGTGCCAGCAGCAACCTTCGTCGACAGGGCACAGATACGCAGTATTTT.

The table lists this clone with a count of one. CDR3 region: CASSLPGQEAVATNEKLFF. As DNA, the CDR3 is TGTGCCAGCAGCTTGCCGGGACAGGAGGCGGTTGCAACTAATGAAAAACTGTTTTTT. The chain uses TRBV5-6 and TRBJ1-4, with 8 nucleotides matching TRBD1. The ends lost 1 base at V and 0 bases at J; junction bases unmatched: 11. The germline V gene encodes CDR1 SGHDT and CDR2 YYEEEE. The CDR3 has 19 residues.

The chain is built from TRBV13 and TRBJ2-7; 7 bases align to TRBD2. CDR3 length: 14 residues. The trim removed 5 bases at V and 2 bases at J, leaving 6 bases unmatched. Germline-derived CDR1 and CDR2 are PRHDT and FYEKMQ (reference sequence). The DNA of the CDR3 is TGTGCCAGCAGCCCGTGGGGAGGGGCCTACGAGCAGTACTTC. It is translated as CASSPWGGAYEQYF.

The rearrangement links TRBV7-6 to TRBJ2-2; 9 nucleotides agree with TRBD1. This CDR3 has 18 residues. The germline V gene encodes CDR1 SGHVS and CDR2 FNYEAQ. The V and J ends lost 1 base and 5 bases, in that order; junction bases with no gene match: 11. The CDR3 sequence is CASSLVGQGNPSTGELFF. In nucleotides, the CDR3 is TGTGCCAGCAGCTTAGTGGGACAGGGAAACCCCAGTACCGGGGAGCTGTTTTTT.

The chain joins TRBV10-3 to TRBJ1-1, with TRBD1 identical over 7 bases. The junction had 2 bases not matched to a gene; V was cut back by 6 bases and J by 1 base. CDR1 is ENHRY, CDR2 SYGVKD, per germline. CDR3 length equals 13 residues. This chain's CDR3 is CAISRTGNTEAFF. The CDR3 DNA is TGTGCCATCAGCAGGACAGGGAACACTGAAGCTTTCTTT.

The CDR3 DNA reads as TGTGCCAGCAGCTTAGGCCCGAGGATGAACACTGAAGCTTTCTTT. It translates to CASSLGPRMNTEAFF. The V and J genes are TRBV13 and TRBJ1-1; D is unresolved. V shed 0 bases and J shed 0 bases, with 8 bases lying between them. CDR1 is PRHDT, CDR2 FYEKMQ, per germline (reference sequence). The length of the CDR3 is 15 residues.

The rearrangement joins TRBV7-2 to TRBJ1-1; tentative D call: TRBD1 (6 bases). The CDR3 is made up of 13 amino acids. Deletions cut 5 bases from V and 5 bases from J, with 12 bases between. Germline V CDR1 and CDR2: SGHTA, FQGNSA. This chain's CDR3 is CASSAYRDTEAFF. The CDR3 DNA follows: TGTGCCAGCAGCGCGTACAGGGATACTGAAGCTTTCTTT.

This chain uses TRBV6-5 with TRBJ2-2; D gene ambiguous. Trimming took 0 bases from V and 6 from J, leaving 8 bases between them. Germline lookup yields CDR1 MNHEY and CDR2 SVGAGI. The CDR3 is 14 residues long. The CDR3 DNA reads TGTGCCAGCAGTTACTCGATACCGGCCGGGGAGCTGTTTTTT. Its protein is CASSYSIPAGELFF.

The V and J genes are TRBV11-2 and TRBJ1-6; TRBD1 aligns across 7 bases. Germline CDR1 SGHAT, CDR2 FQNNGV. The CDR3 is 15 amino acids. Unmatched junction bases numbered 4, after V lost 4 bases and J lost 4 bases. The CDR3 DNA follows: TGTGCCAGCAGCTGGACAGGCTATTATAATTCACCCCTCCACTTT. This encodes CASSWTGYYNSPLHF. The full variable domain, completed using reference TRBV11-2 and TRBJ1-6, is EAGVAQSPRYKIIEKRQSVAFWCNPISGHATLYWYQQILGQGPKLLIQFQNNGVVDDSQLPKDRFSAERLKGVDSTLKIQPAKLEDSAVYLCASSWTGYYNSPLHFGNGTRLTVT.